This TCR beta chain is from a study of blood T cell repertoires in COVID-19 (dated by TCRdb to the early 2020s). For the study in its entirety: Samples covering the acute and convalescent phases of COVID-19 were provided by collaborators in the United States, Italy and Spain. The prospective study material was composed of cDNA or gDNA derived from T cells, B-cell-depleted T cells, or PBMCs. Deeply sampled blood TCRbeta repertoires from subjects exposed to, actively infected with, or recovered from COVID-19 were included in the dataset. The repertoires were released in a freely available public database intended as a resource for research on the immune response to SARS-CoV-2. Samples came from the ongoing ImmuneRACE study (first 160 participants) plus 1,254 subjects from 6 global collaborators. A de-identified subject ID, COVID-19 status, age in years and sex were almost always included in the sample metadata. Where available, HLA class I and class II types were obtained from metadata supplied by the sample provider rather than from assay-based typing. What the study reported, not specific to this receptor: How much clinical and demographic metadata was included differed by source and by participant, and the metadata was provided uncurated.

The germline V gene provides CDR1 SGHRS and CDR2 YFSETQ. The germline V and J ends show losses of 0 bases and 7 bases respectively, and no gene match explains 2 bases of the junction. Measured from the cysteine to the phenylalanine, the CDR3 is 14 residues long. Only the CDR3 part of the read is kept: 42 bases, read in frame from the first base. As for this clone: Its specific antigen is unknown. Per-base qualities were not stored, and no clone one base away is much larger.

The collaborating institutions used their own protocols to collect whole blood in K2EDTA tubes. For TCRbeta analysis, collaborators shipped samples as frozen whole blood, isolated PBMCs, or DNA extracted from either of those sample types. TCRbeta CDR3 regions were amplified from genomic DNA using the immunoSEQ Assay, a bias-controlled multiplex PCR. As for the authors' bioinformatics: Nucleated cell counts per sample were estimated from amplification of reference gene primers within the assay. To quantify the absolute abundance of each unique TCRbeta CDR3 rearrangement, sequence reads were collapsed and filtered. For each sample, productive Simpson clonality was calculated as the square root of Simpson's diversity index over productive rearrangements. TCRdb took over this immuneACCESS table, retaining in-frame rearrangements with V and J assigned. Such tables are incomplete; in checked studies, under half of the missing clones stem from an unresolved V gene, and the remainder is unexplained. From that table come the V and J calls and clone size; the DNA was used to work out D and trimming. The sample data list about 290,000 clones, and roughly 89% of these were observed just once. About 3% of the sample comes from the top ten.

The chain is encoded by TRBV5-1 joined to TRBJ2-1; 9 middle bases align to TRBD1. This receptor was identified in a woman aged 30 to 39 with active or convalescent COVID-19. Material for sequencing was peripheral blood. In nucleotides, the sequence is TGCGCCAGCAGCTTGGTACAGGGGGCGAATGAGCAGTTCTTC. Its protein product is CASSLVQGANEQFF.